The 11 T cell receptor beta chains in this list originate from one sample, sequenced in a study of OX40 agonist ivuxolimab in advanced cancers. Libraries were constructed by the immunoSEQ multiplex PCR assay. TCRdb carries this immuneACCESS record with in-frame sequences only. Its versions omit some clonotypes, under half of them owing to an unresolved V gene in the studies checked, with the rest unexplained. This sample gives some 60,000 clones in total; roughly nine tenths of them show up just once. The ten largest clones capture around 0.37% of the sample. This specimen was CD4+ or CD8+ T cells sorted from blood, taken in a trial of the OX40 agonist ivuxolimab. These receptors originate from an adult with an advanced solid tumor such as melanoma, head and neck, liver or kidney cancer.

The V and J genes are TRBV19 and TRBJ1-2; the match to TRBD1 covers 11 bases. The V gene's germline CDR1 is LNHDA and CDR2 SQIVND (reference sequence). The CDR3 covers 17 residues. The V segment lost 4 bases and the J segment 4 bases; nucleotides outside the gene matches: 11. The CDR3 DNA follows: TGTGCCAGTAGTACCGGGACAGGGGGGAAATATCCCTATGGCTACACCTTC. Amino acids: CASSTGTGGKYPYGYTF.

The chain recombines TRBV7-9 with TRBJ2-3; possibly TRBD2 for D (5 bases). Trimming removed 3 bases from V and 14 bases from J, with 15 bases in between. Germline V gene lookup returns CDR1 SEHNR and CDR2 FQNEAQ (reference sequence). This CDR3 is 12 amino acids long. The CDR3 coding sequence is TGTGCCAGCAGCTTGGACCAGATACGGGGGTATTTT. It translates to CASSLDQIRGYF. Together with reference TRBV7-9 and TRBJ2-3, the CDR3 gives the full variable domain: DTGVSQNPRHKITKRGQNVTFRCDPISEHNRLYWYRQTLGQGPEFLTYFQNEAQLEKSRLLSDRFSAERPKGSFSTLEIQRTEQGDSAMYLCASSLDQIRGYFGPGTRLTVL.

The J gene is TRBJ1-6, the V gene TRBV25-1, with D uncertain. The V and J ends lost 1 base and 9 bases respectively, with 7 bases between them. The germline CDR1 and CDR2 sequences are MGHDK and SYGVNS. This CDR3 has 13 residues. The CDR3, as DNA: TGTGCCAGCAGTGAATCGGAAATTTCACCCCTCCACTTT. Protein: CASSESEISPLHF.

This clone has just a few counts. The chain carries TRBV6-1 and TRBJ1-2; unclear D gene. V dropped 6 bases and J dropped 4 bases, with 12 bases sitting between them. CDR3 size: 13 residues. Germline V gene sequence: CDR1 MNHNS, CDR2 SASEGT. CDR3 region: CASRKTDAYGYTF. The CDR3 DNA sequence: TGTGCCAGCAGAAAGACTGATGCCTATGGCTACACCTTC.

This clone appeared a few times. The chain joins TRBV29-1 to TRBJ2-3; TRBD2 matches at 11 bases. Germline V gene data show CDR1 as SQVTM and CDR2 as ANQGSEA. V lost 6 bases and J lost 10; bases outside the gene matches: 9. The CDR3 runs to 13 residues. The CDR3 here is CSVSSGGLAAQYF. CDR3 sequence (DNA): TGCAGCGTATCTAGCGGGGGGCTTGCGGCGCAGTATTTT.

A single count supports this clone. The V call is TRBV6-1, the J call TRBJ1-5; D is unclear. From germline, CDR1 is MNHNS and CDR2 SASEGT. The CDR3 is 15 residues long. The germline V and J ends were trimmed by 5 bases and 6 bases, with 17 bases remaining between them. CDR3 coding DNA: TGTGCCAGCAGTCCCCGGGCCCCACGGGGTCAGCCCCAGCATTTT. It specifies CASSPRAPRGQPQHF.

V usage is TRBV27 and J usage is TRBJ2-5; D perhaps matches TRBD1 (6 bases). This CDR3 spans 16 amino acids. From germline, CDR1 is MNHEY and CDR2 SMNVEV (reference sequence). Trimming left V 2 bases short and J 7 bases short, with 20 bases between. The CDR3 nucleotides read TGTGCCAGCAGTTTAATCGGCAGGGGCCAGATAGGGACCCAGTACTTC. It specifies CASSLIGRGQIGTQYF.

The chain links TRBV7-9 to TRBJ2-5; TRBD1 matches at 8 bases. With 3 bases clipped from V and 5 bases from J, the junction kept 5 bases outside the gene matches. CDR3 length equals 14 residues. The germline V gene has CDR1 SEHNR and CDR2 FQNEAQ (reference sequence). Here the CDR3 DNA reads TGTGCCAGCAGCTTTTTGACAGGGGCGGAGACCCAGTACTTC. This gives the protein CASSFLTGAETQYF.

As DNA, the CDR3 is TGTGCCAGTAGTTGGCAGGGGGGCCCTAATCAGCCCCAGCATTTT. Translating gives CASSWQGGPNQPQHF. The rearrangement links TRBV19 to TRBJ1-5, with TRBD1 matching 7 bases. The trim removed 5 bases at V and 4 bases at J, leaving 8 bases unmatched. In germline, CDR1 is LNHDA, CDR2 SQIVND (reference sequence). The CDR3 has 15 amino acids.

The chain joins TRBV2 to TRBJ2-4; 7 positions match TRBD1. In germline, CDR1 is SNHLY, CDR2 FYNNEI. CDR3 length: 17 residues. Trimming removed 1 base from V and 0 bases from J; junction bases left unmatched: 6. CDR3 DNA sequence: TGTGCCAGCAGTGAAGGTGCAGGGGGTCTAGCCAAAAACATTCAGTACTTC. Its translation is CASSEGAGGLAKNIQYF.

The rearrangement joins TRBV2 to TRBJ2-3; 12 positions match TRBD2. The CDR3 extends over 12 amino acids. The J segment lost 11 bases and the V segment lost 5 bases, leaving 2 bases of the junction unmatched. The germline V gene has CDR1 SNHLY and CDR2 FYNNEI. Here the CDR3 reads CASSKTSGGQYF. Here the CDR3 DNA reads TGTGCCAGCAGTAAGACTAGCGGGGGGCAGTATTTT.